A single T cell receptor (beta chain) is shown here with its context. Generated by immunoSEQ multiplex PCR, the TCRdb table keeps only in-frame clones and is missing some. The sample records about 72,000 clones, 92% being singletons. This sample is part of a study of T cell changes during pregnancy in multiple sclerosis. Germline-derived CDR1 and CDR2 are SNHLY and FYNNEI. The trim removed 4 bases at V and 4 bases at J, leaving 1 base unmatched. The CDR3 is 13 residues long. This sample comprised peripheral blood, obtained in the first trimester of pregnancy. This chain links TRBV2 with TRBJ2-3; TRBD2 aligns across 8 bases. The TCR originated in a female donor in good health, enrolled as a control in a pregnancy study. This CDR3 reads CASSGLASDTQYF. For the CDR3, the DNA is TGTGCCAGCAGTGGACTAGCGTCAGATACGCAGTATTTT. Looking up the rest from reference TRBV2 and TRBJ2-3 gives the full variable domain: EPEVTQTPSHQVTQMGQEVILRCVPISNHLYFYWYRQILGQKVEFLVSFYNNEISEKSEIFDDQFSVERPDGSNFTLKIRSTKLEDSAMYFCASSGLASDTQYFGPGTRLTVL.